This T cell receptor beta chain originates from a study of PD-1 blockade in classical Hodgkin lymphoma. About the research overall: On a schedule of every 2 weeks, patients received nivolumab 3 mg/kg intravenously.

Study-level results: Newly diagnosed patients reportedly had lower baseline TCR diversity than healthy donors. Before treatment, complete responders showed about the same diversity as newly diagnosed patients. CD4+ TCR diversity climbed significantly by C4D1, unlike CD8+ TCR diversity.

Every patient had relapsed following autologous stem cell transplantation, and cohorts differed in brentuximab vedotin exposure. Details on this clone: Its matching antigen is unknown.

With 1 base removed from V and 3 bases from J, the gap between germline ends came to 18 bases. This CDR3 contains 17 residues. TCRdb keeps only in-frame clones here, not all; method: immunoSEQ multiplex PCR. The sample carries about 43,000 clones, approximately 73% recorded once. The receptor was derived from a human donor with classical Hodgkin lymphoma. The chain joins TRBV23-1 to TRBJ1-1; D unclear. TRBV23-1 is given ORF status, its function remaining uncertain. This specimen was peripheral blood mononuclear cells (PBMCs), taken at baseline. The CDR3 region has the DNA TGCGCCAGCAGTCAATGTTGGGCAGCGCCCCAGGACACTGAAGCTTTCTTT. It yields the protein CASSQCWAAPQDTEAFF.